These T cell receptor beta chains were read from a single sample in a study of cytomegalovirus exposure and HLA in healthy donors. The table came from immunoSEQ multiplex PCR; TCRdb's copy has only in-frame clones and leaves some out. Of hundreds of thousands of clones listed, roughly 75% are singletons. Sequenced sample: PBMCs. Receptors were obtained from a woman aged 30 to 39 in good health and CMV-seronegative. Both conserved end residues are part of each CDR3. Fields, in order: clone size, V gene, D gene, J gene, CDR3 protein, CDR3 DNA. A D gene is named only where the DNA matches it firmly. Where a row states a size, it is once, few, many or the class of an expanded clone; other rows omit it.

clone_size: .; v_call: TRBV6-5; d_call: TRBD1; j_call: TRBJ2-7; cdr3_aa: CASRPTGTASYEQYF; cdr3_nt: TGTGCCAGCAGGCCAACCGGGACAGCCTCCTACGAGCAGTACTTC
clone_size: .; v_call: TRBV5-1; d_call: TRBD1; j_call: TRBJ1-2; cdr3_aa: CASSLAEGGDGYTF; cdr3_nt: TGCGCCAGCAGCTTGGCCGAAGGGGGCGATGGCTACACCTTC
clone_size: .; v_call: TRBV19; d_call: TRBD1; j_call: TRBJ2-2; cdr3_aa: CASSIWDSNTGELFF; cdr3_nt: TGTGCCAGTAGTATCTGGGACAGCAACACCGGGGAGCTGTTTTTT
clone_size: once; v_call: TRBV7-3; d_call: TRBD1; j_call: TRBJ1-1; cdr3_aa: CASSLVGTGEFEAFF; cdr3_nt: TGTGCCAGCAGCTTAGTTGGGACAGGGGAATTTGAAGCTTTCTTT
clone_size: few; v_call: TRBV7-9; d_call: .; j_call: TRBJ2-1; cdr3_aa: CASSLSQGRSNEQFF; cdr3_nt: TGTGCCAGCAGCTTATCCCAGGGCAGGAGCAATGAGCAGTTCTTC
clone_size: .; v_call: TRBV7-9; d_call: .; j_call: TRBJ1-2; cdr3_aa: CASSLAGAGRLVSNYGYTF; cdr3_nt: TGTGCCAGCAGCTTAGCAGGAGCTGGCCGTTTGGTTAGCAACTATGGCTACACCTTC
clone_size: .; v_call: TRBV20-1; d_call: .; j_call: TRBJ2-1; cdr3_aa: CAAGFNEQFF; cdr3_nt: TGCGCAGCGGGTTTCAATGAGCAGTTCTTC
clone_size: .; v_call: TRBV9; d_call: TRBD1; j_call: TRBJ2-1; cdr3_aa: CASSVTGAGNEQFF; cdr3_nt: TGTGCCAGCAGCGTAACAGGGGCAGGGAATGAGCAGTTCTTC
clone_size: once; v_call: TRBV19; d_call: .; j_call: TRBJ2-7; cdr3_aa: CASSIRDTSYEQYF; cdr3_nt: TGTGCCAGTAGTATCCGGGACACCTCCTACGAGCAGTACTTC
clone_size: .; v_call: TRBV6-1; d_call: TRBD1; j_call: TRBJ1-5; cdr3_aa: CASSLGQNQPQHF; cdr3_nt: TGTGCCAGCAGTCTGGGACAGAATCAGCCCCAGCATTTT
clone_size: few; v_call: TRBV27; d_call: TRBD2; j_call: TRBJ2-3; cdr3_aa: CASSLGASGWGTDTQYF; cdr3_nt: TGTGCCAGCAGTTTAGGCGCTAGCGGGTGGGGCACAGATACGCAGTATTTT
clone_size: few; v_call: TRBV18; d_call: .; j_call: TRBJ2-1; cdr3_aa: CASSRGGDSGYNEQFF; cdr3_nt: TGTGCCAGCTCGCGGGGTGGGGATTCCGGTTACAATGAGCAGTTCTTC
clone_size: .; v_call: TRBV6-6; d_call: .; j_call: TRBJ2-1; cdr3_aa: CASSYSSGENEQFF; cdr3_nt: TGTGCCAGCAGTTACTCTTCTGGAGAGAATGAGCAGTTCTTC
clone_size: .; v_call: TRBV28; d_call: TRBD1; j_call: TRBJ1-2; cdr3_aa: CASSVTGDTNYGYTF; cdr3_nt: TGTGCCAGCAGTGTGACAGGGGATACTAACTATGGCTACACCTTC
clone_size: .; v_call: TRBV7-9; d_call: .; j_call: TRBJ1-2; cdr3_aa: CASTGVYHGYTF; cdr3_nt: TGTGCCAGCACGGGGGTCTATCATGGCTACACCTTC
clone_size: .; v_call: TRBV2; d_call: TRBD1; j_call: TRBJ1-2; cdr3_aa: CASREQGGLNYGYTF; cdr3_nt: TGTGCCAGCAGAGAACAAGGGGGCCTCAATTATGGCTACACCTTC
clone_size: .; v_call: TRBV7-2; d_call: TRBD2; j_call: TRBJ2-7; cdr3_aa: CASSSGWREGSYEQYF; cdr3_nt: TGTGCCAGCAGCTCAGGCTGGCGGGAGGGCTCCTACGAGCAGTACTTC
clone_size: .; v_call: TRBV19; d_call: TRBD2; j_call: TRBJ2-2; cdr3_aa: CASFRAGGRAGELFF; cdr3_nt: TGTGCCAGTTTCAGGGCGGGGGGCAGGGCCGGGGAGCTGTTTTTT
clone_size: few; v_call: TRBV5-5; d_call: TRBD1; j_call: TRBJ2-7; cdr3_aa: CASSLAGTDIYEQYF; cdr3_nt: TGTGCCAGCAGCTTGGCCGGGACAGATATCTACGAGCAGTACTTC
clone_size: .; v_call: TRBV7-2; d_call: TRBD2; j_call: TRBJ2-1; cdr3_aa: CASSLTSGSGNEQFF; cdr3_nt: TGTGCCAGCAGCTTAACTAGCGGGAGCGGCAATGAGCAGTTCTTC
clone_size: once; v_call: TRBV25-1; d_call: TRBD1; j_call: TRBJ2-7; cdr3_aa: CASSPPGQFSYEQYF; cdr3_nt: TGTGCCAGCAGTCCCCCGGGACAGTTCTCCTACGAGCAGTACTTC
clone_size: .; v_call: TRBV27; d_call: TRBD1; j_call: TRBJ1-2; cdr3_aa: CASSLSTGVYGYTF; cdr3_nt: TGTGCCAGCAGTTTATCGACAGGGGTATATGGCTACACCTTC